These 10 T cell receptor beta chains were all obtained from the same sample, sequenced in a study of quantifying T cell responses using KT2 cells. Study-level background: Reverse transcription used primers in the TCR alpha and beta constant regions.

A single-stranded UMI oligo with SP2 sequence was ligated to cDNA 3' ends. An equimolar mix of RC1.1 and RC1.2 primed the beta chain across TRBC1 and TRBC2. TCRdb processed the UMI-ligation and nested PCR reads anew with MiXCR; each CDR3 protein has one entry. The table lists 31,000 or so distinct CDR3 sequences, 10% of them singletons. The sequencing sample was made of PBMCs spiked with cells of the T cell clone KT2. These receptors all stem from a human donor.

This clonotype was observed once. V usage is TRBV4-1 and J usage is TRBJ2-1; D not certain. CDR1 and CDR2 (germline): MGHRA, YSYEKL. Trimming cost V 3 bases and J 2 bases, with 17 bases left between them. This CDR3 has 17 amino acids. The CDR3 is CASSQRMTPNTYNEQFF. CDR3 in DNA: TGCGCCAGCAGCCAGAGGATGACTCCCAATACCTACAATGAGCAGTTCTTC.

This sequence joins TRBV2 and TRBJ1-5; D remains ambiguous. Per the germline V gene, CDR1 is SNHLY and CDR2 is FYNNEI. V lost 2 bases to trimming and J lost 6 bases, with 5 bases between them. CDR3 size: 12 residues. The DNA for the CDR3 is TGTGCCAGCAGTGAACAGATTCAGCCCCAGCATTTT. Protein product: CASSEQIQPQHF.

The chain uses TRBV6-5 and TRBJ1-1, with D uncertain. This CDR3 contains 14 residues. V lost 5 bases to trimming and J lost 1 base, with 11 bases between them. CDR1 MNHEY and CDR2 SVGAGI come from the germline V gene. The CDR3 DNA follows: TGTGCCAGCAGTCCGACGGTCTGGAACACTGAAGCTTTCTTT. Protein product: CASSPTVWNTEAFF.

The gene calls are TRBV7-8 and TRBJ1-5; D remains unclear. Germline CDR1 and CDR2: SGHVS and FQNEAQ. The CDR3 sequence is 15 residues long. Trimming removed 3 bases from V and 2 bases from J, with 11 bases in between. The DNA of the CDR3 is TGTGCCAGCAGCTTCCAACCGACCCGCAATCAGCCCCAGCATTTT. Protein sequence: CASSFQPTRNQPQHF.

This clonotype was found a few times. The rearrangement joins TRBV12-3 or TRBV12-4 to TRBJ2-1; D may be TRBD2 (6 bases). This CDR3 is built from 15 residues. V lost 7 bases and J 7 bases, leaving 20 bases between the germline ends. This chain's CDR3 is CASKAILAPVNEQFF. DNA for the CDR3: TGTGCCAGCAAAGCGATACTAGCACCCGTGAATGAGCAGTTCTTC.

This clonotype was found many times. The chain couples TRBV7-9 to TRBJ1-1; D is possibly TRBD1 (5 bases). CDR1 is SEHNR and CDR2 is FQNEAQ in the germline V gene (reference sequence). The CDR3 is made up of 12 amino acids. V was trimmed by 3 bases and J by 6 bases, leaving 8 bases between them. The CDR3 bases are TGTGCCAGCAGCTTTCAGGGTTCTGAAGCTTTCTTT. It translates to CASSFQGSEAFF. The full variable domain, with the rest looked up from reference TRBV7-9 and TRBJ1-1, is DTGVSQNPRHKITKRGQNVTFRCDPISEHNRLYWYRQTLGQGPEFLTYFQNEAQLEKSRLLSDRFSAERPKGSFSTLEIQRTEQGDSAMYLCASSFQGSEAFFGQGTRLTVV.

This clonotype has at least ten counts. The rearrangement uses TRBV2 and TRBJ1-2; D is undetermined. Germline V gene data show CDR1 as SNHLY and CDR2 as FYNNEI. Trimming took off 3 bases at V and 3 bases at J, with 11 bases between the two ends. This CDR3 has 14 residues. CDR3 coding DNA: TGTGCCAGCAGTGAGTGGGCGATCGACTATGGCTACACCTTC. It translates to CASSEWAIDYGYTF.

This clonotype has a count of ten or more. The rearrangement joins TRBV6-1 to TRBJ1-5, with 10 bases identical to TRBD1. J gave up 0 bases and V 5 bases, and 7 bases lay outside the gene matches. The CDR3 is 17 residues long. From germline, CDR1 is MNHNS and CDR2 SASEGT. CDR3: CASSLRRDRGSNQPQHF. CDR3 coding DNA: TGTGCCAGCAGTCTCCGCCGGGACAGGGGTAGCAATCAGCCCCAGCATTTT.

A few counts support this clonotype. The rearrangement uses TRBV3-1 and TRBJ2-7, with D unresolved. The CDR3 runs to 11 residues. Trimming stripped 5 bases from V and 3 bases from J, with 5 bases between. Germline-derived CDR1 and CDR2 are LGHDT and YNNKEL (reference sequence). CDR3 DNA sequence: TGTGCCAGCAGCACCAACTACGAGCAGTACTTC. This gives the protein CASSTNYEQYF.

This clonotype was counted between two and nine times. The chain has TRBV9 and TRBJ1-6; TRBD1 is a possible D gene (6 bases). Trimming left V 0 bases short and J 7 bases short, with 11 bases between. The germline CDR1 and CDR2 sequences are SGDLS and YYNGEE. This CDR3 spans 15 amino acids. This chain's CDR3 is CASSVGTERNSPLHF. CDR3 DNA sequence: TGTGCCAGCAGCGTAGGGACAGAAAGGAATTCACCCCTCCACTTT. The entire variable domain, with the rest obtained from reference TRBV9 and TRBJ1-6, is as follows: DSGVTQTPKHLITATGQRVTLRCSPRSGDLSVYWYQQSLDQGLQFLIQYYNGEERAKGNILERFSAQQFPDLHSELNLSSLELGDSALYFCASSVGTERNSPLHFGNGTRLTVT.